This record covers a single T cell receptor beta chain. Its antigen is unknown. Each sample used at least 7 million PBMCs. Every sample gave at least 5 micrograms of total RNA when it was extracted. These data belong to a study of blood T cells in healthy people across ages. General study points: Considered underestimates were the diversity estimates obtained from one million T cells. Compared with aged donors, long-lived donors showed fewer expanded clones, suggesting selection.

For the second PCR, which ran for about 7 to 11 cycles, a sample-barcoded 5' primer and a J-beta primer mix were used. TCRdb ran MiXCR on the 5' RACE reads and lists one entry per CDR3 protein. The data show about 620,000 distinct CDR3 sequences, around 50% seen once. The specimen was blood. The receptor comes from a woman older than 75 in good health.

CDR3 DNA sequence: TGTGCCGCCTCGACAGACCTCCCTGAAGCTTTCTTT. As protein: CAASTDLPEAFF. The rearrangement links TRBV6-6 to TRBJ1-1, with TRBD1 as a possible D gene (5 bases). The germline CDR1 and CDR2 sequences are MNHNY and SVGAGI (reference sequence). The CDR3 contains 12 residues. Trimming pared 11 bases from V and 6 bases from J, leaving 16 bases between.